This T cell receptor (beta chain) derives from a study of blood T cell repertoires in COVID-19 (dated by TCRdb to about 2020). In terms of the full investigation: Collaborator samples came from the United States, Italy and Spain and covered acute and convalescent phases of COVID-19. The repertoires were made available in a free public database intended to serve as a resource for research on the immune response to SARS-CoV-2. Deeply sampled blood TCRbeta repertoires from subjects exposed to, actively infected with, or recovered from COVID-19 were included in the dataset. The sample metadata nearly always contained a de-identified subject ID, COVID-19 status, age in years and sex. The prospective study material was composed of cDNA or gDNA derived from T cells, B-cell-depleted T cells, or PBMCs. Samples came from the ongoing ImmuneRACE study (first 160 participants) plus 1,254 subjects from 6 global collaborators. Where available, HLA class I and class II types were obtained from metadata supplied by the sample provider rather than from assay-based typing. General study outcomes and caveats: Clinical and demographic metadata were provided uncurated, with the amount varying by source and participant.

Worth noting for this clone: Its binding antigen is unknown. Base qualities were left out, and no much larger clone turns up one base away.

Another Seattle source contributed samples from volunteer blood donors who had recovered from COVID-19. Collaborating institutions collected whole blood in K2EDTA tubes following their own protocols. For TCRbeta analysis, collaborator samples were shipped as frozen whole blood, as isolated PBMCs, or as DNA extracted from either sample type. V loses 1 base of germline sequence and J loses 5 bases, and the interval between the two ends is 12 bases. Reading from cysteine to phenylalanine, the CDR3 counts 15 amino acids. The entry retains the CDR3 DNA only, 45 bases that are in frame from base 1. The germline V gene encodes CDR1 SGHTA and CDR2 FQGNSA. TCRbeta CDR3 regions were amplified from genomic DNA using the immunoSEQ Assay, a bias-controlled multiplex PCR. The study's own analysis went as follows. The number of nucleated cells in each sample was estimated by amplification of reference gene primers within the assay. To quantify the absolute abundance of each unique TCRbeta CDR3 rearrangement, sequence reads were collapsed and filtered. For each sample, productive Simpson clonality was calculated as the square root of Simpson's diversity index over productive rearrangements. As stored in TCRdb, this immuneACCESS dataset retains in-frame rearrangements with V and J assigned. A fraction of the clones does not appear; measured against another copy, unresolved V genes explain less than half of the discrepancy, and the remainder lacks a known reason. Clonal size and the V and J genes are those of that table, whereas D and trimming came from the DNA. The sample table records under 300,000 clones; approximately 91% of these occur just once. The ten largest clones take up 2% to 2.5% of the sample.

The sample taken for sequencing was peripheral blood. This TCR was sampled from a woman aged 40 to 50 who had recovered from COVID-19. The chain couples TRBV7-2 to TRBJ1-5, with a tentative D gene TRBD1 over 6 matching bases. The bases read TGTGCCAGCAGCTTAGTTAGGGGGTCCGATCAGCCCCAGCATTTT. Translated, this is CASSLVRGSDQPQHF.